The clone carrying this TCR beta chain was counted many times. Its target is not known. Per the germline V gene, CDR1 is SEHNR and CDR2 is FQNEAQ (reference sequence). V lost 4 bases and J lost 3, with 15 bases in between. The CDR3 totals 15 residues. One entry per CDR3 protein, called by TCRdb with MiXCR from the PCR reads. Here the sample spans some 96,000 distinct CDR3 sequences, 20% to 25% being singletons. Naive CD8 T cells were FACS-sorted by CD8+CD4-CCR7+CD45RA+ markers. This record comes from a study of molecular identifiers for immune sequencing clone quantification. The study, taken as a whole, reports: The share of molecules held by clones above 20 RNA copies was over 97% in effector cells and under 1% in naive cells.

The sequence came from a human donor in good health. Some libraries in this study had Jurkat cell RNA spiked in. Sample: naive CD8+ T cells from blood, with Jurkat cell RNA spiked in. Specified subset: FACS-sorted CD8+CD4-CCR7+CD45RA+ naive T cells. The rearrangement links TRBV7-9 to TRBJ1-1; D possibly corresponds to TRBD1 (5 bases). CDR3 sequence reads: CASSSSLGGDTEAFF. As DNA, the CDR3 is TGTGCCAGCAGCTCTTCCCTCGGGGGGGACACTGAAGCTTTCTTT.